The 8 T cell receptor beta chains below all came from one sample that was sequenced in a study of T cells in Graves' hyperthyroidism and ophthalmopathy. TCR beta CDR3 regions were amplified from RNA transcripts. HTBI primers drove first-round RT-PCR of the TCR CDR3. TCRdb re-called the multiplex PCR reads through MiXCR, storing one row per CDR3 protein. The data show hundreds of thousands of distinct CDR3 sequences, with approximately 15% seen just once and 5.5% to 7.5% held by the top ten. Material for sequencing was blood. These receptors originate from a woman aged 25 to 39 with Graves' hyperthyroidism that later progressed to Graves' ophthalmopathy.

The J gene is TRBJ2-5, the V gene TRBV5-1, with 10 bases identical to TRBD1. The CDR3 runs to 14 residues. After removal of 3 bases from V and 7 bases from J, the junction contained 6 bases not matched to a gene. Germline assignment: CDR1 SGHRS and CDR2 YFSETQ. CDR3 region: CASSSDRGRGTQYF. CDR3 DNA: TGCGCCAGCAGCTCGGACAGGGGGAGAGGGACCCAGTACTTC. Complete variable domain (other parts from reference TRBV5-1 and TRBJ2-5): KAGVTQTPRYLIKTRGQQVTLSCSPISGHRSVSWYQQTPGQGLQFLFEYFSETQRNKGNFPGRFSGRQFSNSRSEMNVSTLELGDSALYLCASSSDRGRGTQYFGPGTRLLVL.

A remark on this clonotype: A read error may be the cause here, since a much bigger clone is one base away. The CDR3 here is CASSRSWGNKQYF. The CDR3 region has the DNA TGTGCCAGCAGTCGCAGTTGGGGTAACAAGCAGTACTTC. The chain combines TRBV6-2 or TRBV6-3 with TRBJ2-7, with D unresolved. From germline, CDR1 is MNHEY and CDR2 SVGEGT. V gave up 5 bases and J gave up 8 bases, with 16 bases separating them. The CDR3 runs to 13 residues.

This clonotype appeared many times. The V and J genes are TRBV6-2 or TRBV6-3 and TRBJ2-7; a weak D match, TRBD2 (6 bases). V was clipped by 6 bases and J by 6 bases, with 12 bases between them. Germline CDR1 reads MNHEY; CDR2 reads SVGEGT. This CDR3 has 12 residues. The CDR3 spells CASSLTSSEQYF. CDR3 in DNA: TGTGCCAGCAGCTTGACTAGTTCCGAGCAGTACTTC.

The chain joins TRBV24-1 to TRBJ1-1; TRBD1 might be the D (5 bases). Trimming stripped 4 bases from V and 1 base from J, with 9 bases between. This CDR3 contains 14 residues. Germline-derived CDR1 and CDR2 are KGHDR and SFDVKD. CDR3 sequence: CATSDPTENTEAFF. CDR3 bases: TGTGCCACCAGTGACCCGACAGAGAACACTGAAGCTTTCTTT.

This clonotype was counted at least ten times. The genes are TRBV3-1 and TRBJ1-1; D is undetermined. Trimming took 4 bases from V and 3 from J, leaving 12 bases between them. Germline assignment: CDR1 LGHDT and CDR2 YNNKEL (reference sequence). The CDR3 is 14 amino acids. In DNA form, the CDR3 reads TGTGCCAGCAGCCGGGGTGGAGTAGACACTGAAGCTTTCTTT. Translating it yields CASSRGGVDTEAFF.

This clonotype was seen only a few times. The chain couples TRBV6-1 to TRBJ2-7; no definite D call. Deletions cut 6 bases from V and 7 bases from J, with 13 bases between. The CDR3 length is 12 residues. CDR1 is MNHNS and CDR2 is SASEGT in the germline V gene. The CDR3 nucleotides read TGTGCCAGCAGCCTCGGTAGGTGGGAGCAGTACTTC. Encoded protein: CASSLGRWEQYF.

The table lists this clonotype with many counts. The V call is TRBV7-8, the J call TRBJ1-2; perhaps TRBD1 as D (5 bases). The CDR3 consists of 14 residues. The V end was cut by 1 base, the J end by 4 bases, with 10 bases between. Per the germline V gene, CDR1 is SGHVS and CDR2 is FQNEAQ. The CDR3, as DNA: TGTGCCAGCAGCTTAGTTGGGGCCGGCTATGGCTACACCTTC. Amino acids: CASSLVGAGYGYTF.

This clonotype was recorded at least ten times. The gene calls are TRBV19 and TRBJ1-2; 7 bases match TRBD1. V lost 6 bases to trimming and J lost 3 bases; unmatched junction nucleotides: 4. Germline loops: CDR1 LNHDA, CDR2 SQIVND (reference sequence). CDR3 length equals 13 residues. The CDR3 sequence is CASRSTGDYGYTF. In DNA, the CDR3 is TGTGCCAGTAGGTCTACAGGGGACTATGGCTACACCTTC.